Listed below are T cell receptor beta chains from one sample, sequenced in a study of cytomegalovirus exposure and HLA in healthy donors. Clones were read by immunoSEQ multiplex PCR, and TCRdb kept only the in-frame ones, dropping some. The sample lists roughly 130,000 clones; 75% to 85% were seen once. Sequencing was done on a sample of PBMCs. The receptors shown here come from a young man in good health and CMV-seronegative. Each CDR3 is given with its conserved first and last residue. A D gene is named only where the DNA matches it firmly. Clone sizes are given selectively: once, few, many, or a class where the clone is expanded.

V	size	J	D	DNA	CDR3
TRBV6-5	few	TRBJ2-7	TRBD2	TGTGCCAGCAGCCGACTAGCGGAGCACTCCTACGAGCAGTACTTC	CASSRLAEHSYEQYF
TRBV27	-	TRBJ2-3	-	TGTGCCAGCAGTTTATACCCCACACAGGCCCGCACAGATACGCAGTATTTT	CASSLYPTQARTDTQYF
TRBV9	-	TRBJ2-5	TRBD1	TGTGCCAGCAGCAAATCCGGGACAGAATGGGAGACCCAGTACTTC	CASSKSGTEWETQYF
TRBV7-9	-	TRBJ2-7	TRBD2	TGTTCCAGCAGCTCCTATAGGACTAGCGGGAGGGTCTACGAGCAGTACTTC	CSSSSYRTSGRVYEQYF
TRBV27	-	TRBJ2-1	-	TGTGCCAGCAGTACACTAGCCAATGAGCAGTTCTTC	CASSTLANEQFF
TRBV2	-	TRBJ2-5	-	TGTGCCACCTCTCCGGGTATTCGTATTCCACAAGAGACCCAGTACTTC	CATSPGIRIPQETQYF
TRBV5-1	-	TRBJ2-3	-	TGCGCCAGCAGCTCCGGGACACCGAGGGATACGCAGTATTTT	CASSSGTPRDTQYF
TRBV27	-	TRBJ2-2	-	TGTGCCAGCAGTTTAGGGCTGCCGACGAACACCGGGGAGCTGTTTTTT	CASSLGLPTNTGELFF
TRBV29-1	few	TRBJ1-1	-	TGCAGCGTTGGCAGGGATAGGGCCTCTGAAGCTTTCTTT	CSVGRDRASEAFF
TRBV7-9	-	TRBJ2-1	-	TGTGCCAGCAGCGATCCCGGTGCAGGGGCTTATGAGCAGTTCTTC	CASSDPGAGAYEQFF
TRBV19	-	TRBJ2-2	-	TGTGCCAGTAGTATAATGTATATCAACACCGGGGAGCTGTTTTTT	CASSIMYINTGELFF
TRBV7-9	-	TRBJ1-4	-	TGTGCCAGCAGCTCGCACAGGGATAATGAAAAACTGTTTTTT	CASSSHRDNEKLFF
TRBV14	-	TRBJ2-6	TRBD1	TGTGCCAGGGGACAGGGGGCTAAGTCTGGGGCCAACGTCCTGACTTTC	CARGQGAKSGANVLTF
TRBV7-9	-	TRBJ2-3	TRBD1	TGTGCCAGCAGCCGCGGACAGGGGAGTAGAGATACGCAGTATTTT	CASSRGQGSRDTQYF
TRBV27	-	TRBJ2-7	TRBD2	TGTGCCAGCAGTCCTCTAGCGGGAGGGCCGGGAGAGCAGTACTTC	CASSPLAGGPGEQYF
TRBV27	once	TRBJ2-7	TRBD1	TGTGCCAGCAGTGTTGGGACAGCCTACGAGCAGTACTTC	CASSVGTAYEQYF
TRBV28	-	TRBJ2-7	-	TGTGCCAGCAGTCCCGCACTTGGGGGACTCGAGCAGTACTTC	CASSPALGGLEQYF
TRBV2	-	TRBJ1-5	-	TGTGCCAGCAGTGCGGGCAGGGGCAATCAGCCCCAGCATTTT	CASSAGRGNQPQHF
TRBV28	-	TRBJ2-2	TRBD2	TGTGCCAGCAGTGGTAGCGGGAGTTGGAAAACCGGGGAGCTGTTTTTT	CASSGSGSWKTGELFF
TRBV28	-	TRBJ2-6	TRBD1	TGTGCCAGCAGAAGTGGACAGGGGGCGTCCGGGGCCAACGTCCTGACTTTC	CASRSGQGASGANVLTF
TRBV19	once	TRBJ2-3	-	TGTGCCAGTAGTCCGGGGAGTACAGATACGCAGTATTTT	CASSPGSTDTQYF
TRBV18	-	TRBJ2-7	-	TGTGCCAGCTCACCTAGGACTTACTCCCACGAGCAGTACTTC	CASSPRTYSHEQYF
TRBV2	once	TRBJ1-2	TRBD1	TGTGCCAGCAGGGACAGGGGCGGGTTTGTTGGCTACACCTTC	CASRDRGGFVGYTF
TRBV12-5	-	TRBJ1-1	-	TGTGCTAGTGGTTTGACTCCAAGTAACACTGAAGCTTTCTTT	CASGLTPSNTEAFF
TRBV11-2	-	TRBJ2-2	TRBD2	TGTGCCAGCAGCTTATGGGATAGCGGGAGCACCGGGGAGCTGTTTTTT	CASSLWDSGSTGELFF
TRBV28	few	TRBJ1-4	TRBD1	TGTGCCAGCAGTTACAGGGGGCAATGGGAAAAACTGTTTTTT	CASSYRGQWEKLFF
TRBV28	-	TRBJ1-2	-	TGTGCCAGCAGAATAGCCCTAGGAGACTATGGCTACACCTTC	CASRIALGDYGYTF
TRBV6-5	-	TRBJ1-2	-	TGTGCCAGCAGTTACGGGGCGGGGCCTACCTTC	CASSYGAGPTF
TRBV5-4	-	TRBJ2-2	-	TGTGCCAGCAGCGTGGGAGGCCCGGGTTGGGTCGGGGAGCTGTTTTTT	CASSVGGPGWVGELFF